This T cell receptor beta chain came from a study of control samples from healthy donors and cancer patients. This CDR3 contains 12 residues. CDR1 and CDR2 from the germline V gene are SGHRS and YFSETQ. Trimming stripped 5 bases from V and 3 bases from J, with 9 bases between. Produced via immunoSEQ multiplex PCR; TCRdb's table is partial and in-frame only. The data hold tens of thousands of clones, with roughly 90% observed a single time. V usage is TRBV5-1 and J usage is TRBJ2-7; no definite D call. The clonotype was recovered from a man aged 35-49 years with colorectal cancer. Specimen: PBMCs. The CDR3 sequence is CASRSSNYEQYF. The CDR3, as DNA: TGCGCCAGCAGATCCTCAAACTACGAGCAGTACTTC.